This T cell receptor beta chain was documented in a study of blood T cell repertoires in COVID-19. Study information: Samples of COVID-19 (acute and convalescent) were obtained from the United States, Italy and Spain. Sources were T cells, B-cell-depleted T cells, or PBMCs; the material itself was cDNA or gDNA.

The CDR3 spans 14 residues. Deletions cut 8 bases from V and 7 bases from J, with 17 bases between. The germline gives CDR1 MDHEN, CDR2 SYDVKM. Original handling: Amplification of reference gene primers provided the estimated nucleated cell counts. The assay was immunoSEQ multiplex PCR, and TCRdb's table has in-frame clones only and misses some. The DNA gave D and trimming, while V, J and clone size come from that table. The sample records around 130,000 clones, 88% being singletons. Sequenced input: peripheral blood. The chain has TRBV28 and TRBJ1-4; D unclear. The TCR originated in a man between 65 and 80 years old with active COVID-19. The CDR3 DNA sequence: TGTGCCAGCTTTACTGGGGTGGGAGCTGAAAAACTGTTTTTT. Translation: CASFTGVGAEKLFF. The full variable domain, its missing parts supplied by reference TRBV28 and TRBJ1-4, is DVKVTQSSRYLVKRTGEKVFLECVQDMDHENMFWYRQDPGLGLRLIYFSYDVKMKEKGDIPEGYSVSREKKERFSLILESASTNQTSMYLCASFTGVGAEKLFFGSGTQLSVL.